This entry concerns a single T cell receptor beta chain. The data belong to a study of blood T cell repertoires in COVID-19. Background on the study: The United States, Italy and Spain were the sources of the acute and convalescent COVID-19 samples. In each case, the material was cDNA or gDNA derived from T cells, B-cell-depleted T cells, or PBMCs.

Original processing methods: Nucleated cell counts were estimated from reference gene primer amplification. Clones were read by immunoSEQ multiplex PCR, and TCRdb kept only the in-frame ones, dropping some. D and trimming come from the DNA, and the V and J calls and clone size come from that table. The sample has 250,000 or so clones, about 83% seen once; the top ten hold approximately 2.1%. Assignment of participants to cohorts was predicated upon participant-reported clinical history. Per the germline V gene, CDR1 is LNHNV and CDR2 is YYDKDF (reference sequence). V was trimmed by 1 base and J by 4 bases, leaving 7 bases between them. The CDR3 covers 13 residues.

The rearrangement uses TRBV15 and TRBJ2-5, with D unresolved. The source of this sequence is a woman between 50 and 59 years old who had recovered from COVID-19. Sequencing input: PBMCs or T cells enriched from blood (not recorded which). The CDR3 protein is CATSRVSLETQYF. The CDR3 coding sequence is TGTGCCACCAGCAGAGTTTCCCTAGAGACCCAGTACTTC.